These T cell receptor beta chains were read from a single sample in a study of shared clonotypes between healthy human individuals. Sequencing used immunoSEQ multiplex PCR; TCRdb keeps in-frame clones, though not all of them. The data hold roughly 2,000,000 clones, with around 96% observed a single time. Sequencing was done on a sample of naive CD8+ T cells sorted from blood. These receptors all stem from a man younger than 35 in good health. The CDR3 runs from the conserved cysteine through the conserved F or W. D genes are given only for firm matches. Expanded clones get a size class; other rows say once, few or many, or leave the size out.

>TRBD2|.|TRBV5-1|TRBJ2-5
CASSLYEGGSRPETQYF
TGCGCCAGCAGCTTGTACGAGGGAGGGAGTCGACCAGAGACCCAGTACTTC
>.|.|TRBV6-5|TRBJ1-2
CASSYGVGAGYGYTF
TGTGCCAGCAGTTACGGGGTGGGGGCTGGCTATGGCTACACCTTC
>.|.|TRBV30|TRBJ2-1
CAWSPGYSSYNEQFF
TGTGCCTGGAGCCCGGGTTATAGCTCCTACAATGAGCAGTTCTTC
>TRBD2|.|TRBV11-2|TRBJ2-1
CASSLSGASYNEQFF
TGTGCCAGCAGCTTGAGCGGGGCCTCCTACAATGAGCAGTTCTTC
>TRBD1|.|TRBV19|TRBJ2-7
CASSPGQGRVHEQYF
TGTGCCAGTAGTCCGGGACAGGGGAGAGTCCACGAGCAGTACTTC
>TRBD1|.|TRBV13|TRBJ2-7
CASSPTGAGEQYF
TGTGCCAGCAGCCCGACAGGGGCGGGCGAGCAGTACTTC
>TRBD2|.|TRBV9|TRBJ2-2
CASRAGGETGELFF
TGTGCCAGCAGGGCGGGAGGGGAGACCGGGGAGCTGTTTTTT
>.|.|TRBV4-3|TRBJ2-1
CASSQNRLGSYNEQFF
TGCGCCAGCAGCCAAAATAGACTAGGTTCCTACAATGAGCAGTTCTTC
>TRBD2|.|TRBV4-1|TRBJ2-7
CASSQERLAGGLAYEQYF
TGCGCCAGCAGCCAAGAAAGGCTAGCGGGAGGGTTGGCCTACGAGCAGTACTTC
>TRBD1|.|TRBV5-6|TRBJ2-5
CASSPGQDETQYF
TGTGCCAGCAGCCCCGGACAGGACGAGACCCAGTACTTC
>.|.|TRBV29-1|TRBJ2-5
CSVDWTNQETQYF
TGCAGCGTTGACTGGACAAACCAAGAGACCCAGTACTTC
>.|.|TRBV4-3|TRBJ2-7
CASSQGSGTVYEQYF
TGCGCCAGCAGCCAAGGTTCCGGGACTGTCTACGAGCAGTACTTC
>.|.|TRBV10-2|TRBJ2-5
CASSLVGALETQYF
TGCGCCAGCAGCCTCGTGGGGGCCTTGGAGACCCAGTACTTC
>TRBD1|.|TRBV11-3|TRBJ2-4
CASSLGGSTGENIQYF
TGTGCCAGCAGCTTAGGGGGCAGCACAGGGGAAAACATTCAGTACTTC
>TRBD1|.|TRBV7-2|TRBJ2-7
CASSLWGRDSETYEQYF
TGTGCCAGCAGCTTATGGGGACGGGACAGCGAAACCTACGAGCAGTACTTC
>.|.|TRBV29-1|TRBJ2-3
CSVIWRGTDTQYF
TGCAGCGTCATATGGAGGGGCACAGATACGCAGTATTTT
>.|.|TRBV11-2|TRBJ1-4
CASSFPDRTNEKLFF
TGTGCCAGCAGCTTTCCGGACCGAACTAATGAAAAACTGTTTTTT
>.|.|TRBV11-1|TRBJ1-5
CASSSENQPQHF
TGTGCCAGCAGTTCTGAAAATCAGCCCCAGCATTTT
>.|once|TRBV7-2|TRBJ2-7
CASSLSLGAYEQYF
TGTGCCAGCAGCTTGTCGTTAGGGGCGTACGAGCAGTACTTC
>TRBD1|.|TRBV19|TRBJ1-1
CASSVETGEDTEAFF
TGTGCCAGTAGTGTAGAAACAGGGGAGGACACTGAAGCTTTCTTT
>TRBD2|.|TRBV9|TRBJ2-3
CASSFASGGSTDTQYF
TGTGCCAGCAGCTTTGCTAGCGGGGGGAGCACAGATACGCAGTATTTT
>TRBD1|once|TRBV7-8|TRBJ1-2
CASSLVTGEVGYGYTF
TGTGCCAGCAGCTTAGTGACAGGGGAGGTGGGCTATGGCTACACCTTC
>.|once|TRBV9|TRBJ2-7
CASSVVGGDLYEQYF
TGTGCCAGCAGCGTAGTTGGAGGGGACCTCTACGAGCAGTACTTC
>.|.|TRBV19|TRBJ2-1
CASSIGVSNEQFF
TGTGCCAGTAGTATCGGAGTGTCCAATGAGCAGTTCTTC
>.|.|TRBV28|TRBJ1-5
CASRQGLGSNQPQHF
TGTGCCAGCAGGCAGGGTTTGGGTAGCAATCAGCCCCAGCATTTT
>TRBD2|.|TRBV9|TRBJ2-2
CASSSHVLLAAGAGELFF
TGTGCCAGCAGCTCCCATGTATTGCTAGCGGCCGGGGCCGGGGAGCTGTTTTTT
>.|few|TRBV30|TRBJ2-2
CAWEGVTGELFF
TGTGCCTGGGAAGGGGTAACCGGGGAGCTGTTTTTT
>.|.|TRBV10-3|TRBJ2-5
CAISEDPGTGQETQYF
TGTGCCATCAGTGAGGACCCAGGTACCGGGCAAGAGACCCAGTACTTC
>.|.|TRBV6-1|TRBJ2-3
CASSEEGFVADTQYF
TGTGCCAGCAGTGAAGAGGGTTTTGTTGCAGATACGCAGTATTTT
>.|.|TRBV27|TRBJ1-1
CASSLTAVNTEAFF
TGTGCCAGCAGTTTAACCGCCGTTAACACTGAAGCTTTCTTT
>.|.|TRBV13|TRBJ1-6
CASSLRWQSGNSPLHF
TGTGCCAGCAGCTTAAGGTGGCAGTCGGGGAATTCACCCCTCCACTTT
>.|.|TRBV6-1|TRBJ2-1
CASSAGVAVYNEQFF
TGTGCCAGCAGTGCCGGTGTAGCCGTCTACAATGAGCAGTTCTTC
>TRBD2|.|TRBV7-6|TRBJ2-5
CASSFSSGGQETQYF
TGTGCCAGCAGCTTCTCGAGCGGGGGCCAAGAGACCCAGTACTTC
>.|.|TRBV9|TRBJ2-1
CASRGDNEQFF
TGTGCCAGCAGGGGAGACAATGAGCAGTTCTTC
>.|.|TRBV28|TRBJ1-3
CASSLSYPRGNTIYF
TGTGCCAGCAGTTTAAGTTATCCTCGGGGAAACACCATATATTTT
>TRBD1|.|TRBV4-1|TRBJ1-1
CASSLPRTGLNTEAFF
TGCGCCAGCAGCCTCCCTAGGACAGGACTAAACACTGAAGCTTTCTTT
>.|.|TRBV6-1|TRBJ2-7
CASTMDSRYEQYF
TGTGCCAGCACTATGGACAGTCGCTACGAGCAGTACTTC
>.|.|TRBV13|TRBJ1-6
CASSLAGAGSYSPLHF
TGTGCCAGCAGCTTAGCGGGCGCGGGTTCCTACTCACCCCTCCACTTT
>.|.|TRBV2|TRBJ1-2
CASTPGIRDYGYTF
TGTGCCAGCACCCCGGGTATTAGGGACTATGGCTACACCTTC
>TRBD2|.|TRBV13|TRBJ2-1
CASKLIAGGSYNEQFF
TGTGCCAGCAAATTGATAGCGGGGGGTTCGTACAATGAGCAGTTCTTC
>TRBD2|.|TRBV5-1|TRBJ2-3
CASSPWGGGADTDTQYF
TGCGCCAGCAGCCCCTGGGGCGGGGGGGCCGACACAGATACGCAGTATTTT
>TRBD2|.|TRBV5-1|TRBJ2-7
CASSEYGDYGEQYF
TGCGCCAGCAGCGAATACGGGGACTACGGCGAGCAGTACTTC
>.|.|TRBV10-1|TRBJ2-2
CASRSWELFF
TGCGCCAGCAGATCGTGGGAGCTGTTTTTT
>TRBD2|.|TRBV9|TRBJ2-3
CASSVEREGRWAAGDTQYF
TGTGCCAGCAGCGTAGAGCGGGAGGGCCGTTGGGCGGCTGGAGATACGCAGTATTTT
>.|.|TRBV25-1|TRBJ1-1
CASSDPGANTEAFF
TGTGCCAGCAGTGATCCGGGGGCGAACACTGAAGCTTTCTTT
>.|once|TRBV12-5|TRBJ1-3
CASSNPSYSGNTIYF
TGTGCTAGTAGTAATCCCAGCTACTCTGGAAACACCATATATTTT
>.|.|TRBV6-1|TRBJ2-7
CASSEILGGYEQYF
TGTGCCAGCAGTGAAATTCTTGGGGGGTACGAGCAGTACTTC
>.|once|TRBV27|TRBJ1-5
CASSLLRGPGQPQHF
TGTGCCAGCAGTTTACTACGCGGGCCGGGGCAGCCCCAGCATTTT
>.|.|TRBV29-1|TRBJ1-2
CSVEVARSYGYTF
TGCAGCGTTGAGGTAGCCAGAAGCTATGGCTACACCTTC
>.|.|TRBV11-2|TRBJ2-4
CASSPDQGKNIQYF
TGTGCCAGCAGCCCGGACCAGGGCAAAAACATTCAGTACTTC
>.|.|TRBV4-3|TRBJ2-7
CASSQGDTLYEQYF
TGCGCCAGCAGCCAAGGTGACACCCTCTACGAGCAGTACTTC
>.|.|TRBV4-1|TRBJ2-2
CASSRGTGELFF
TGCGCCAGCAGCAGGGGCACCGGGGAGCTGTTTTTT